The rows below give T cell receptor beta chains drawn from one sample of a study of shared clonotypes between healthy human individuals. The table came from immunoSEQ multiplex PCR; TCRdb's copy has only in-frame clones and leaves some out. The table has roughly 660,000 clones, 90% seen once. The sample comprised memory CD8+ T cells from PBMCs. All receptors come from a young man in good health. Some clones in this sample may be carry-over from other donors' samples. Both conserved end residues are part of each CDR3. The D gene is left open where the match is weak. Clone size appears in some rows only: once, few, many, or a class for an expanded clone.

d_gene	abundance	len	v_gene	j_gene	CDR3nt	CDR3aa
.	.	15	TRBV27	TRBJ1-2	TGTGCCAGCAGTTTTAGGGGCGGTACGCCCTATGGCTACACCTTC	CASSFRGGTPYGYTF
.	once	14	TRBV11-2	TRBJ2-5	TGTGCCAGCAGCACCAACAGGGAGGGAGAGACCCAGTACTTC	CASSTNREGETQYF
.	once	14	TRBV27	TRBJ2-2	TGTGCCAGCAGTCCCTATGTGACGTCGGGGGAGCTGTTTTTT	CASSPYVTSGELFF
.	few	10	TRBV10-1	TRBJ1-1	TGCGCCAGCTGGCACACTGAAGCTTTCTTT	CASWHTEAFF
.	.	12	TRBV2	TRBJ2-5	TGTGCCACCAGGACAAACCAAGAGACCCAGTACTTC	CATRTNQETQYF
.	.	14	TRBV7-9	TRBJ1-2	TGTGCCAGCAGCTTAGCGTCTTTTCGCGGCAGTAAAGACTTC	CASSLASFRGSKDF
.	.	22	TRBV29-1	TRBJ1-3	TGCAGCGTTGAGGCTATATCGGATGTCCACCTACCCCCTCCCCATTCTGGAAACACCATATATTTT	CSVEAISDVHLPPPHSGNTIYF
.	.	16	TRBV11-2	TRBJ2-1	TGTGCCAGCAGCAACACCTGGCGGACAGTATACAATGAGCAGTTCTTC	CASSNTWRTVYNEQFF
.	.	17	TRBV5-4	TRBJ1-1	TGTGCCAGCAGCTTGTCAGGCAGGGGATATGTTCACACTGAAGCTTTCTTT	CASSLSGRGYVHTEAFF
.	once	13	TRBV7-9	TRBJ2-7	TGTGCCAGCAGCCCGACAGCGTCCTACGAGCAGTACTTC	CASSPTASYEQYF
.	.	15	TRBV9	TRBJ1-3	TGTGCCAGCGCCGAAAGAGGTATTTCTGGAAACACCATATATTTT	CASAERGISGNTIYF
.	.	17	TRBV4-3	TRBJ1-6	TGCGCCAGCAGCCAAGATAGGGCAGGCCGCGGAAATTCACCCCTCCACTTT	CASSQDRAGRGNSPLHF
.	.	14	TRBV4-1	TRBJ2-1	TGCGCCAGCAGCCATCCGGGTCCCCCCAATGAGCAGTTCTTC	CASSHPGPPNEQFF
.	.	14	TRBV7-7	TRBJ2-5	TGTGCCAGCAGCTTAGTAAGGGGGCAAGAGACCCAGTACTTC	CASSLVRGQETQYF
.	.	17	TRBV4-1	TRBJ1-1	TGCGCCAGCAGCCCAGGCCGAGGGGCTGGCCTGAACACTGAAGCTTTCTTT	CASSPGRGAGLNTEAFF
.	.	15	TRBV7-6	TRBJ2-7	TGTGCCAGCAGCTTAGAGGGGTTGAAACCTTACGAGCAGTACTTC	CASSLEGLKPYEQYF
.	many	16	TRBV9	TRBJ2-1	TGTGCCAGCAGCGTAGAGGGGCGGCCGAATCGAAATGAGCAGTTCTTC	CASSVEGRPNRNEQFF
TRBD1	.	15	TRBV4-1	TRBJ1-1	TGCGCCAGCAGCCACCTCGGACAGGGCGACACTGAAGCTTTCTTT	CASSHLGQGDTEAFF
TRBD2	.	11	TRBV20-1	TRBJ2-4	TGCAGTCAGGGGACTAGCGTCATTCAGTACTTC	CSQGTSVIQYF
.	.	12	TRBV19	TRBJ1-3	TGTGCCATCTTGGAGGGGGGAAACACCATATATTTT	CAILEGGNTIYF
.	.	14	TRBV9	TRBJ2-7	TGTGCCAGCAGCGTAGGAGGGAGTGGGTACGAGCAGTACTTC	CASSVGGSGYEQYF
.	.	16	TRBV9	TRBJ2-2	TGTGCCAGCAGCCCTCGGGTGTCCGGCTACACCGGGGAGCTGTTTTTT	CASSPRVSGYTGELFF
TRBD2	.	17	TRBV6-7	TRBJ2-1	TGTGCCAGCATAGACTCGGGACTAGCGGGAGTCACCGATGAGCAGTTCTTC	CASIDSGLAGVTDEQFF
.	.	15	TRBV28	TRBJ1-2	TGTGCCAGCAGTTTATCCACAGGGCTTCGGGATGGCTACACCTTC	CASSLSTGLRDGYTF
.	.	16	TRBV11-3	TRBJ2-6	TGTGCCAGCAGCCCGGGACGGGCGTCTGGGGCCAACGTCCTGACTTTC	CASSPGRASGANVLTF
.	.	17	TRBV18	TRBJ2-2	TGTGCCAGCTCACCACCGACTGTCTGGGGGAACACCGGGGAGCTGTTTTTT	CASSPPTVWGNTGELFF
.	.	14	TRBV7-2	TRBJ1-1	TGTGCCAGCAGCTTCTGGGGGCTGAACACTGAAGCTTTCTTT	CASSFWGLNTEAFF
TRBD1	.	15	TRBV15	TRBJ2-1	TGTGCCACCAGCCGAGACAGGGGATCCTACAATGAGCAGTTCTTC	CATSRDRGSYNEQFF
.	.	14	TRBV27	TRBJ2-7	TGTGCCAGCAGTTTAGGGCATCGACCGTACGAGCAGTACTTC	CASSLGHRPYEQYF
.	.	14	TRBV5-4	TRBJ2-7	TGTGCCAGCAGCACGGGGGACACATCCTACGAGCAGTACTTC	CASSTGDTSYEQYF
.	.	13	TRBV5-1	TRBJ2-7	TGCGCCAGCAGCTTCACTTATGGGCCTGAGCAGTACTTC	CASSFTYGPEQYF
.	.	11	TRBV6-1	TRBJ2-6	TGTGCCAGCAGCCCCTCCAACGTCCTGACTTTC	CASSPSNVLTF
TRBD2	.	16	TRBV7-8	TRBJ2-7	TGTGCCAGCAGCTTTATTGCTAGCGGGAGCGTATACGAGCAGTACTTC	CASSFIASGSVYEQYF
.	.	16	TRBV19	TRBJ1-5	TGTGCCAGTAGTATAAGCGGGCCGGGAAGCAATCAGCCCCAGCATTTT	CASSISGPGSNQPQHF
.	.	14	TRBV10-3	TRBJ2-7	TGTGCCATCAGTGAGTCGGCCAGACCCTACGAGCAGTACTTC	CAISESARPYEQYF
.	.	14	TRBV4-1	TRBJ1-2	TGCGCCAGCAGCCAAGATAGCGCAACAGGCGGCTACACCTTC	CASSQDSATGGYTF
.	.	17	TRBV27	TRBJ1-1	TGTGCCAGCAGTTTAAGGTCTTGGGGGCTCGGGGGCACTGAAGCTTTCTTT	CASSLRSWGLGGTEAFF
TRBD2	.	15	TRBV10-1	TRBJ2-7	TGCGCCAGCAGTCCCGGACTAGCGGGTATCTACGAGCAGTACTTC	CASSPGLAGIYEQYF
.	once	12	TRBV6-1	TRBJ2-7	TGTGCCAGCAGCCGCATTACCTACGAGCAGTACTTC	CASSRITYEQYF
.	once	15	TRBV7-2	TRBJ1-5	TGTGCCAGCAGCTTGGTTTATTATAGCAATCAGCCCCAGCATTTT	CASSLVYYSNQPQHF
TRBD2	once	13	TRBV7-9	TRBJ2-5	TGTGCCAGCAGGACCGGCGGGGGTGAGACCCAGTACTTC	CASRTGGGETQYF
.	.	12	TRBV19	TRBJ1-3	TGTGCCAGTAGTTTCCCGGGACGGGCCATATATTTT	CASSFPGRAIYF
TRBD1	.	14	TRBV6-1	TRBJ2-7	TGTGCCAGCAGTGAAAGGGACAGGACCTACGAGCAGTACTTC	CASSERDRTYEQYF
TRBD2	.	15	TRBV7-2	TRBJ2-7	TGTGCCAGCAGCTTCGGACTAGCGGGAGTTCTCGAGCAGTACTTC	CASSFGLAGVLEQYF
.	.	14	TRBV6-6	TRBJ1-1	TGTGCCAGCAGTCCCTCAGGGGCTTGGACTGAAGCTTTCTTT	CASSPSGAWTEAFF
.	once	16	TRBV7-9	TRBJ2-1	TGTGCCAGCAGACCGACAGCAGCGTCCTCCTACAATGAGCAGTTCTTC	CASRPTAASSYNEQFF
.	.	15	TRBV11-2	TRBJ2-2	TGTGCCAGCAGCCCGACGCAAGGGTACACCGGGGAGCTGTTTTTT	CASSPTQGYTGELFF
.	once	17	TRBV10-3	TRBJ2-3	TGTGCCATCAGTGAGACCATTTGGGAGTGGGTCACAGATACGCAGTATTTT	CAISETIWEWVTDTQYF
.	many	13	TRBV27	TRBJ2-1	TGTGCCAGCAGTTTAGAGGGCCGCGATGAGCAGTTCTTC	CASSLEGRDEQFF
TRBD1	.	15	TRBV5-5	TRBJ2-2	TGTGCCAGCAGTGCCGGCAGGGGGCTGTCCGGGGAGCTGTTTTTT	CASSAGRGLSGELFF
.	few	14	TRBV28	TRBJ1-1	TGTGCCAGCAGTCTCCGGGCTGTCGTCCCTGAAGCTTTCTTT	CASSLRAVVPEAFF
TRBD2	.	14	TRBV29-1	TRBJ2-1	TGCAGCGTTGTTGGACTAGCGCAGTTCGATGAGCAGTTCTTC	CSVVGLAQFDEQFF
.	.	15	TRBV5-4	TRBJ2-3	TGTGCCAGCAGCTTGGGATGGGGGGCTATGGATACGCAGTATTTT	CASSLGWGAMDTQYF
.	once	15	TRBV28	TRBJ2-5	TGTGCCAGCAGTTTCGTAAGGGTGACCCAAGAGACCCAGTACTTC	CASSFVRVTQETQYF
TRBD1	.	14	TRBV4-3	TRBJ2-7	TGCGCCAGCAGCGACAGGGTAGTTTCCTACGAGCAGTACTTC	CASSDRVVSYEQYF
TRBD2	.	18	TRBV15	TRBJ2-5	TGTGCCACCAGCAGGGACGGGACTAGCGGGAGGGCCGGCGAGACCCAGTACTTC	CATSRDGTSGRAGETQYF